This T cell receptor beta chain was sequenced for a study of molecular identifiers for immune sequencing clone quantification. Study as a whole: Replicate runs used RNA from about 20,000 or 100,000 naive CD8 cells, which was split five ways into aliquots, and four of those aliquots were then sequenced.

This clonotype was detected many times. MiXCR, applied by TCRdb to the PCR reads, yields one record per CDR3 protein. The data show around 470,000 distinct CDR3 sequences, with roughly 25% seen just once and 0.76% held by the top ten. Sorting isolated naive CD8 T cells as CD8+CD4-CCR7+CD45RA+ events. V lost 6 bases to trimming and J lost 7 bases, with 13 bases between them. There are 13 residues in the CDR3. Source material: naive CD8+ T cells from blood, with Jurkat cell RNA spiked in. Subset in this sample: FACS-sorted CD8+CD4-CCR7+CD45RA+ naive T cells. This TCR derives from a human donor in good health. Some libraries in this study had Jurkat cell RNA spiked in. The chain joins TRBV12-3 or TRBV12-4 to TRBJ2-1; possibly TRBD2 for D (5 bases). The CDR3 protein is CASSSTTENEQFF. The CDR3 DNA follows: TGTGCCAGCAGCTCGACTACCGAAAATGAGCAGTTCTTC.